Listed below are T cell receptor beta chains from one sample, sequenced in a study of shared clonotypes between healthy human individuals. The table came from immunoSEQ multiplex PCR; TCRdb's copy has only in-frame clones and leaves some out. In the table there are approximately 2,300,000 clones, approximately 90% of which are singletons. The sequencing sample was made of naive CD4+ T cells from PBMCs. The source is a man aged 18 to 29 in good health. Some clones in this sample may be carry-over from other donors' samples. Both conserved end residues are part of each CDR3. The order of the fields is V gene, J gene, D gene, clone size, CDR3 DNA, CDR3 protein. A D gene is named only where the DNA matches it firmly. Size values are once, few and many counts, or a class for expanded clones, and some rows have none.

>TRBV4-1|TRBJ2-7|-|-
TGCGCCAGCAGCCTACAGGGTTCCCTAAACGAGCAGTACTTC
CASSLQGSLNEQYF
>TRBV5-1|TRBJ2-7|TRBD2|-
TGCGCCAGCCGGGGACTAGCGGGAGGGGTCGACGAGCAGTACTTC
CASRGLAGGVDEQYF
>TRBV6-1|TRBJ1-1|-|-
TGTGCCAGCAGAAGGTTTTCAGAGAACACTGAAGCTTTCTTT
CASRRFSENTEAFF
>TRBV27|TRBJ2-5|-|-
TGTGCCAGCCGACCGCCGGGGCCCTGGGAGACCCAGTACTTC
CASRPPGPWETQYF
>TRBV2|TRBJ2-2|-|-
TGTGCCAGCAGTGAACTAAAAGTAGGGGCCGGGGAGCTGTTTTTT
CASSELKVGAGELFF
>TRBV7-9|TRBJ2-7|-|once
TGTGCCAGCAGCTTAGACCTTCAGGCCCAGCCTTCCTACGAGCAGTACTTC
CASSLDLQAQPSYEQYF
>TRBV7-2|TRBJ1-2|-|-
TGTGCCAGCAGCTTAGGCGCGGGGAACTATGGCTACACCTTC
CASSLGAGNYGYTF
>TRBV28|TRBJ2-7|-|-
TGTGCCAGCAGTCCCCCTGGGGGTCCGTCCTACGAGCAGTACTTC
CASSPPGGPSYEQYF
>TRBV7-9|TRBJ2-1|TRBD2|-
TGTGCCAGCAGCTTATTACTAGCGGGGGATGAGCAGTTCTTC
CASSLLLAGDEQFF
>TRBV7-8|TRBJ1-5|TRBD1|-
TGTGCCAGCAGCTTAGGGCGGACAGGGGGCGGTCAGCCCCAGCATTTT
CASSLGRTGGGQPQHF
>TRBV25-1|TRBJ2-7|TRBD1|-
TGTGCCAGCAGTAACCGGGACAGGGGGCACGAGCAGTACTTC
CASSNRDRGHEQYF
>TRBV4-3|TRBJ2-3|-|-
TGCGCCAGCAGCCAAGAAGGAACACGGGGCGCAGATACGCAGTATTTT
CASSQEGTRGADTQYF
>TRBV4-3|TRBJ2-1|TRBD2|-
TGCGCCAGCAGCCAAGTCGGGCTAGCGGGAGCTTTTGAGCAGTTCTTC
CASSQVGLAGAFEQFF
>TRBV5-1|TRBJ1-4|-|-
TGCGCCAGCAGCTTATCCGGTGGACAAAGTAATGAAAAACTGTTTTTT
CASSLSGGQSNEKLFF
>TRBV6-1|TRBJ2-3|-|-
TGTGCCAGCCCTAGCACAGATACGCAGTATTTT
CASPSTDTQYF
>TRBV5-1|TRBJ1-3|-|-
TGCGCCAGCAGCTCAAGCCGTGGGGGGGCTGGAAACACCATATATTTT
CASSSSRGGAGNTIYF